Presented here are 12 T cell receptor beta chains from one specimen sequenced in a study of Ad26.COV2.S vaccination and SARS-CoV-2 variants. Treatment described: around 19 received Ad26.COV2.S at low or high dose, single or two shots; about 5 received placebo; per-sample allocation not given. The samples date from day 63 after the first vaccine or placebo injection. Using immunoSEQ multiplex PCR, the repertoire was profiled, and TCRdb retains in-frame clones only, with some absent. The sample lists more than 300,000 clones, around 84% seen once, with under 2% in the top ten. The source material was peripheral blood, sampled in a trial of Ad26.COV2.S vaccine versus placebo. The receptors were gathered from a person aged 18-65 years who received the Ad26.COV2.S COVID-19 vaccine or a placebo.

This sequence joins TRBV6-2 or TRBV6-3 and TRBJ1-2; TRBD1 aligns across 8 bases. The CDR3 loop spans 17 amino acids. Germline trimming cut 0 bases from V and 4 bases from J; bases unmatched to any gene: 10. Germline V gene lookup returns CDR1 MNHEY and CDR2 SVGEGT. The CDR3 sequence is CASSYSTSRGQSYGYTF. CDR3 nucleotide sequence: TGTGCCAGCAGTTACTCTACGTCCAGGGGGCAGAGCTATGGCTACACCTTC.

This chain connects TRBV5-4 to TRBJ2-7, with TRBD1 identical over 7 bases. The V and J ends lost 6 bases and 3 bases, in that order; junction bases with no gene match: 9. Germline V lookup: CDR1 SGHNT, CDR2 YYREEE (reference sequence). The CDR3 totals 14 residues. CDR3 region: CASTTQGSIYEQYF. CDR3 nucleotides: TGTGCCAGCACAACACAGGGGTCCATCTACGAGCAGTACTTC.

This rearrangement joins TRBV18 to TRBJ2-1; 7 bases align to TRBD1. From germline, CDR1 is KGHSH and CDR2 LQKENI. The V and J ends lost 3 bases and 7 bases, in that order; junction bases with no gene match: 6. CDR3 length equals 14 residues. The CDR3 coding sequence is TGTGCCAGCTCACCGGCGACAGGGACGAATGAGCAGTTCTTC. This translates into CASSPATGTNEQFF.

The chain is built from TRBV30 and TRBJ1-4; D unresolved. Germline CDR1 GTSNPN, CDR2 SVGIG (reference sequence). This CDR3 is 15 amino acids long. V was pared by 1 base and J by 0 bases, with 9 bases between. Here the CDR3 reads CAWSASATTNEKLFF. The CDR3 DNA reads as TGTGCCTGGAGTGCCTCAGCTACAACTAATGAAAAACTGTTTTTT.

This chain joins TRBV7-9 and TRBJ1-5; TRBD1 matches at 8 bases. Looked up from germline, CDR1 is SEHNR and CDR2 is FQNEAQ (reference sequence). V trimming: 0 bases; J trimming: 10 bases; junction bases outside the gene matches: 5. CDR3 size: 14 residues. The CDR3, as DNA: TGTGCCAGCAGCTTAGCACAGGGGGGGAGTCCCCAGCATTTT. Protein product: CASSLAQGGSPQHF.

CDR3 protein: CASRRGTANEKLFF. The CDR3 region has the DNA TGTGCCAGCAGGCGAGGGACAGCTAATGAAAAACTGTTTTTT. V and J are TRBV7-2 and TRBJ1-4; TRBD1 agrees at 7 bases. The CDR3 contains 14 residues. J lost 3 bases, V lost 6 bases, and 4 bases had no gene match. Germline V CDR1 and CDR2: SGHTA, FQGNSA.

The chain joins TRBV5-1 to TRBJ1-2; the D gene is possibly TRBD1 (5 bases). The ends were cut back, 0 bases at V and 4 bases at J, with 13 bases in the middle. Per germline, CDR1 SGHRS and CDR2 YFSETQ. This CDR3 has 15 amino acids. The CDR3 here is CASSLVGDRSYGYTF. In nucleotides, the CDR3 is TGCGCCAGCAGCTTGGTCGGCGACAGAAGCTATGGCTACACCTTC. The full variable domain, its missing parts supplied by reference TRBV5-1 and TRBJ1-2, is KAGVTQTPRYLIKTRGQQVTLSCSPISGHRSVSWYQQTPGQGLQFLFEYFSETQRNKGNFPGRFSGRQFSNSRSEMNVSTLELGDSALYLCASSLVGDRSYGYTFGSGTRLTVV.

The chain couples TRBV7-9 to TRBJ1-2, with 10 nucleotides matching TRBD1. Trimming cost V 3 bases and J 3 bases; bases outside gene matches: 4. Germline CDR1 and CDR2: SEHNR and FQNEAQ (reference sequence). This CDR3 region has 15 residues. CDR3 DNA sequence: TGTGCCAGCAGCTTGACAGGGGGCGCGTACTATGGCTACACCTTC. Translated, it gives CASSLTGGAYYGYTF.

This rearrangement joins TRBV27 to TRBJ1-2, with 7 positions matching TRBD1. CDR3 size: 17 residues. V trimming: 5 bases; J trimming: 4 bases; junction bases outside the gene matches: 16. Germline CDR1 is MNHEY and CDR2 is SMNVEV (reference sequence). CDR3 DNA: TGTGCCAGCAGTCCTCACTCGGGACAGCTCCCAGTCTATGGCTACACCTTC. This encodes CASSPHSGQLPVYGYTF.

This rearrangement joins TRBV19 to TRBJ1-4; 12 bases map to TRBD1. Germline CDR1 and CDR2: LNHDA and SQIVND (reference sequence). V lost 9 bases, J lost 7 bases, and 9 bases stayed unmatched. The CDR3 loop spans 15 amino acids. The CDR3: CASRDRGRRVEKLFF. The CDR3, as DNA: TGTGCCAGCCGGGACAGGGGGCGAAGGGTTGAAAAACTGTTTTTT.

The rearrangement joins TRBV5-6 to TRBJ1-1; D not certain. CDR1 SGHDT and CDR2 YYEEEE come from the germline V gene. The CDR3 is made up of 14 amino acids. V shed 0 bases and J shed 1 base, with 7 bases lying between them. The CDR3 bases are TGTGCCAGCAGCTTGGGACAAACGAACACTGAAGCTTTCTTT. Its protein product is CASSLGQTNTEAFF.

This clone showed up just once. The chain recombines TRBV9 with TRBJ2-5; 7 bases fit TRBD2. The J segment lost 2 bases and the V segment lost 1 base, leaving 5 bases of the junction unmatched. The CDR3 sequence is 15 residues long. Germline values: CDR1 SGDLS, CDR2 YYNGEE. CDR3 region: CASSVSGGRQETQYF. In nucleotides, the CDR3 is TGTGCCAGCAGCGTATCGGGGGGTAGACAAGAGACCCAGTACTTC.